Each of the 20 T cell receptor beta chains below was sequenced from the same sample in a study of T cell responses to AZD1222 COVID-19 vaccine. Profiled with immunoSEQ multiplex PCR; TCRdb holds only in-frame clones, not every one. The table has about 42,000 clones, around 89% seen once; the top ten hold about 25%. The sample was peripheral blood, taken 28 days after the second AZD1222 dose. Source of these receptors: an adult who received the AZD1222 COVID-19 vaccine.

V is TRBV9 and J is TRBJ2-5; D is perhaps TRBD2 (6 bases). From germline, CDR1 is SGDLS and CDR2 YYNGEE. Trimming left V 2 bases short and J 1 base short, with 6 bases between. The CDR3 contains 13 residues. The CDR3 region has the DNA TGTGCCAGCAGCGTTAGCGGCCAAGAGACCCAGTACTTC. This gives the protein CASSVSGQETQYF.

This chain uses TRBV19 with TRBJ1-2; tentative D call: TRBD1 (5 bases). The CDR3 totals 14 residues. V lost 1 base, J lost 4 bases, and 10 bases lay in between. Germline CDR1 LNHDA, CDR2 SQIVND (reference sequence). The CDR3 bases are TGTGCCAGTAGTATAGGAGGGGCGCGCTATGGCTACACCTTC. Its protein is CASSIGGARYGYTF.

V is TRBV7-2 and J is TRBJ2-7; D is undetermined. V lost 3 bases and J lost 4, with 4 bases in between. This CDR3 is built from 11 residues. CDR1 and CDR2 (germline): SGHTA, FQGNSA. The CDR3 reads CASSFNYEQYF. The CDR3 coding sequence is TGTGCCAGCAGCTTCAATTACGAGCAGTACTTC.

J is TRBJ2-7 and V is TRBV23-1, with D perhaps TRBD2 (6 bases). TRBV23-1 counts as an open reading frame of uncertain function. The V end lost 2 bases, the J end lost 0 bases, and 20 bases lay between the germline ends. The CDR3 runs to 18 residues. In DNA form, the CDR3 reads TGCGCCAGCAGTCAAACCCTGAGGAGGGTCCAACCCTCCTACGAGCAGTACTTC. Protein: CASSQTLRRVQPSYEQYF.

The chain carries TRBV11-2 and TRBJ2-5, with 7 positions matching TRBD1. Germline CDR1 reads SGHAT; CDR2 reads FQNNGV. The CDR3 contains 14 residues. V shed 5 bases, J shed 5 bases, and the junction held 8 bases outside the gene matches. CDR3 sequence reads: CASSRQGGTETQYF. DNA of the CDR3: TGTGCCAGCAGCCGACAGGGTGGGACGGAGACCCAGTACTTC.

J is TRBJ2-2 and V is TRBV30; 7 nucleotides align to TRBD1. V was pared by 2 bases and J by 1 base, with 4 bases of the junction left unmatched. The CDR3 is 15 residues long. Germline V CDR1 and CDR2: GTSNPN, SVGIG (reference sequence). This CDR3 is CAWSMGQMNTGELFF. DNA of the CDR3: TGTGCCTGGAGTATGGGACAGATGAACACCGGGGAGCTGTTTTTT. Full variable domain (remainder filled in from reference TRBV30 and TRBJ2-2): SQTIHQWPATLVQPVGSPLSLECTVEGTSNPNLYWYRQAAGRGLQLLFYSVGIGQISSEVPQNLSASRPQDRQFILSSKKLLLSDSGFYLCAWSMGQMNTGELFFGEGSRLTVL.

The chain couples TRBV15 to TRBJ1-6; D remains ambiguous. Germline V gene lookup returns CDR1 LNHNV and CDR2 YYDKDF (reference sequence). This CDR3 has 12 residues. The germline V and J ends were trimmed by 6 bases and 6 bases, with 6 bases remaining between them. The CDR3 coding sequence is TGTGCCACCAGACTGTCTAATTCACCCCTCCACTTT. Translation gives CATRLSNSPLHF.

The chain links TRBV6-5 to TRBJ1-6, with D tentatively TRBD1 (6 bases). CDR1 is MNHEY and CDR2 is SVGAGI in the germline V gene. V dropped 2 bases and J dropped 8 bases, with 10 bases sitting between them. This CDR3 region has 14 residues. The CDR3 loop is CASSYGGVYSPLHF. DNA of the CDR3: TGTGCCAGCAGTTACGGGGGCGTGTATTCACCCCTCCACTTT.

This clone was detected only a few times. The chain employs TRBV5-1 and TRBJ2-1; no reliable D call. The CDR3 length is 13 residues. Germline loops: CDR1 SGHRS, CDR2 YFSETQ. V was clipped by 4 bases and J by 6 bases, with 11 bases between them. CDR3 DNA sequence: TGCGCCAGCAGCGCCCGGACCACCAATGAGCAGTTCTTC. Amino acids: CASSARTTNEQFF.

V usage is TRBV9 and J usage is TRBJ2-5; a weak D match, TRBD1 (5 bases). Trimming took off 0 bases at V and 5 bases at J, with 11 bases between the two ends. The CDR3 spans 14 residues. Per the germline V gene, CDR1 is SGDLS and CDR2 is YYNGEE. CDR3 in amino acids: CASSVAGSPETQYF. Here the CDR3 DNA reads TGTGCCAGCAGCGTAGCAGGGTCGCCGGAGACCCAGTACTTC.

The CDR3 here is CASSYTTGAYGYTF. CDR3 coding DNA: TGTGCCAGCAGTTACACTACAGGGGCCTATGGCTACACCTTC. The rearrangement joins TRBV6-2 or TRBV6-3 to TRBJ1-2; 7 positions match TRBD1. This CDR3 region has 14 residues. The germline gives CDR1 MNHEY, CDR2 SVGEGT. J was trimmed by 4 bases and V by 2 bases; bases with no gene match: 4.

The CDR3 here is CASSEGGTVYEQYF. Here the CDR3 DNA reads TGTGCCAGCAGTGAAGGGGGGACAGTCTACGAGCAGTACTTC. The chain combines TRBV6-1 with TRBJ2-7; 7 positions agree with TRBD1. Trimming cost V 1 base and J 3 bases; bases outside gene matches: 3. This CDR3 is 14 amino acids long. Germline CDR1 reads MNHNS; CDR2 reads SASEGT.

CDR3 sequence reads: CASSPRTAYGYTF. The CDR3 nucleotides are TGTGCCAGCAGTCCTCGGACAGCCTATGGCTACACCTTC. The chain joins TRBV27 to TRBJ1-2; TRBD1 is a possible D gene (6 bases). The CDR3 loop spans 13 amino acids. Germline CDR1 reads MNHEY; CDR2 reads SMNVEV (reference sequence). The V end lost 5 bases, the J end lost 4 bases, and 11 bases lay between the germline ends.

The chain links TRBV7-3 to TRBJ2-7, with 9 bases aligning to TRBD1. The V segment lost 1 base and the J segment 0 bases; nucleotides outside the gene matches: 4. Germline values: CDR1 SGHTA, CDR2 FQGTGA. The CDR3 is 16 residues long. In DNA form, the CDR3 reads TGTGCCAGCAGCTTAATGGGACAGGGTAGCTCCTACGAGCAGTACTTC. The encoded protein is CASSLMGQGSSYEQYF. Full variable domain (rest looked up from reference TRBV7-3 and TRBJ2-7): GAGVSQTPSNKVTEKGKYVELRCDPISGHTALYWYRQSLGQGPEFLIYFQGTGAADDSGLPNDRFFAVRPEGSVSTLKIQRTERGDSAVYLCASSLMGQGSSYEQYFGPGTRLTVT.

The chain couples TRBV5-8 to TRBJ1-4; 7 positions match TRBD1. CDR1 is SGHTS, CDR2 YDEGEE, per germline. This CDR3 region has 17 residues. The trim removed 5 bases at V and 6 bases at J, leaving 16 bases unmatched. The CDR3 region is CASSPTFTGVPDEKLFF. Here the CDR3 DNA reads TGTGCCAGCAGTCCCACCTTTACAGGGGTCCCGGATGAAAAACTGTTTTTT. Combining the CDR3 with reference TRBV5-8 and TRBJ1-4 gives the whole variable domain EAGVTQSPTHLIKTRGQQATLRCSPISGHTSVYWYQQALGLGLQFLLWYDEGEERNRGNFPPRFSGRQFPNYSSELNVNALELEDSALYLCASSPTFTGVPDEKLFFGSGTQLSVL.

V and J are TRBV7-2 and TRBJ2-1; D not certain. The CDR3 runs 14 residues. Germline values: CDR1 SGHTA, CDR2 FQGNSA. Trimming pared 3 bases from V and 5 bases from J, leaving 11 bases between. The CDR3 loop is CASSFLRRHNEQFF. The CDR3 nucleotides read TGTGCCAGCAGCTTCTTAAGGAGACACAATGAGCAGTTCTTC. Looking up the rest from reference TRBV7-2 and TRBJ2-1 gives the full variable domain: GAGVSQSPSNKVTEKGKDVELRCDPISGHTALYWYRQSLGQGLEFLIYFQGNSAPDKSGLPSDRFSAERTGGSVSTLTIQRTQQEDSAVYLCASSFLRRHNEQFFGPGTRLTVL.

This chain connects TRBV6-5 to TRBJ2-7; TRBD1 might be the D (7 bases). Per germline, CDR1 MNHEY and CDR2 SVGAGI. V was shortened by 5 bases and J by 11 bases, with 10 bases between the two germline ends. This CDR3 has 10 residues. DNA for the CDR3: TGTGCCAGCAGTACAGGGGAGGAGTACTTC. It codes for CASSTGEEYF.

This sequence joins TRBV3-1 (or the pseudogene TRBV3-2) and TRBJ2-7; TRBD2 matches at 8 bases. The V and J ends lost 3 bases and 7 bases, in that order; junction bases with no gene match: 14. CDR1 and CDR2 from the germline V gene are LGHDT and YNNKEL (reference sequence). CDR3 length: 16 amino acids. The CDR3 here is CASSQTWTSGSGEQYF. The CDR3 DNA reads TGTGCCAGCAGCCAGACATGGACCAGCGGGAGCGGAGAGCAGTACTTC.

The sample holds a few counts of this clone. The chain joins TRBV9 to TRBJ2-2; tentative D call: TRBD2 (6 bases). The germline V gene encodes CDR1 SGDLS and CDR2 YYNGEE. The length of the CDR3 is 14 residues. V lost 0 bases and J lost 6, with 9 bases in between. The CDR3 sequence is CASSVVWEAGELFF. CDR3 DNA sequence: TGTGCCAGCAGCGTAGTATGGGAGGCCGGGGAGCTGTTTTTT.

The count of this clone is one. The chain links TRBV7-8 to TRBJ1-2; possible D gene TRBD1, 5 bases. CDR1 and CDR2 (germline): SGHVS, FQNEAQ. The CDR3 covers 15 residues. Deletions cut 1 base from V and 4 bases from J, with 13 bases between. The CDR3 DNA reads TGTGCCAGCAGCTTAGTTGGGATTACAGGCTATGGCTACACCTTC. Amino acids: CASSLVGITGYGYTF.